The present T cell receptor beta chain was sequenced within a study of blood T cell repertoires in COVID-19. Background on the study: The United States, Italy and Spain were the sources of the acute and convalescent COVID-19 samples. Sample material is recorded as cDNA or gDNA derived from T cells, B-cell-depleted T cells, or PBMCs.

Study members were between about 18 and 90 years old and lived in about two dozen US regions. Participant-given clinical history determined each cohort assignment. Sequencing was performed with immunoSEQ multiplex PCR; in TCRdb, only in-frame clones are kept and a portion is missing. The table includes some 300,000 clones, 75% to 90% detected once. From germline, CDR1 is MNHEY and CDR2 SMNVEV (reference sequence). The ends were cut back, 6 bases at V and 8 bases at J, with 19 bases in the middle. CDR3 length: 14 residues. This sequence originates from a woman aged 40 to 55 who had recovered from COVID-19. The chain carries TRBV27 and TRBJ1-2; perhaps TRBD1 as D (6 bases). Sequenced input: PBMCs or T cells enriched from blood (not recorded which). CDR3 protein: CASRPAGAPLGYTF. The CDR3 DNA follows: TGTGCCAGCAGACCCGCGGGGGCCCCCTTGGGCTACACCTTC.